The sequence of this T cell receptor beta chain was determined in a study of blood T cells in healthy people across ages. A sample-barcoded 5' primer and a J-beta primer mix were used in a second PCR of roughly 7 to 11 cycles. Each cDNA molecule carried a tag from a template-switch adaptor that contained 12 random nucleotides. TCRdb ran MiXCR on the 5' RACE reads and lists one entry per CDR3 protein. The sample contains around 1,500,000 distinct CDR3 sequences, around 39% of which appear only once. The germline CDR1 and CDR2 sequences are LGHNA and YNFKEQ. This CDR3 has 16 residues. Trimming took off 0 bases at V and 3 bases at J, with 14 bases between the two ends. Total RNA extracted from each sample amounted to at least 5 micrograms.

This sequence was found in a woman in her late teens or twenties in good health. Sequencing was done on a sample of blood. V and J are TRBV4-2 and TRBJ1-1; a weak D match, TRBD1 (6 bases). CDR3: CASSQDSGQYDTEAFF. DNA for the CDR3: TGTGCCAGCAGCCAAGATTCGGGACAATACGACACTGAAGCTTTCTTT.